This TCR beta chain was found in a study of cytomegalovirus exposure and HLA in healthy donors. This clone was detected a few times. Its antigen is unknown. This CDR3 contains 13 residues. Trimming removed 7 bases from V and 2 bases from J; junction bases left unmatched: 5. Looked up from germline, CDR1 is SQVTM and CDR2 is ANQGSEA. This PCR relied on a set of 60 Vbeta primers and 13 Jbeta primers. TCRdb keeps only in-frame clones here, not all; method: immunoSEQ multiplex PCR. This table has more than 95,000 clones, 12% appearing once. Findings and caveats of the study: Specificity of three CMV-associated chains for CMV antigens was verified in vitro. Previous analysis showed most TCR beta V segments were productive about 90% or about 30% of the time. As a later analysis showed, a missense DCLRE1C variant was linked to trimming of TCR beta V- and J-genes. For cytomegalovirus status, the classifier reportedly gave diagnoses with high specificity and sensitivity.

Sequencing was carried out using PBMCs. The sequence was collected from a man aged 40-49 years in good health and CMV-seropositive. The V call is TRBV29-1, the J call TRBJ1-1, with 9 nucleotides matching TRBD1. In DNA form, the CDR3 reads TGCAGCGCCCGGGGACAGGGAAACACTGAAGCTTTCTTT. Amino acids: CSARGQGNTEAFF.